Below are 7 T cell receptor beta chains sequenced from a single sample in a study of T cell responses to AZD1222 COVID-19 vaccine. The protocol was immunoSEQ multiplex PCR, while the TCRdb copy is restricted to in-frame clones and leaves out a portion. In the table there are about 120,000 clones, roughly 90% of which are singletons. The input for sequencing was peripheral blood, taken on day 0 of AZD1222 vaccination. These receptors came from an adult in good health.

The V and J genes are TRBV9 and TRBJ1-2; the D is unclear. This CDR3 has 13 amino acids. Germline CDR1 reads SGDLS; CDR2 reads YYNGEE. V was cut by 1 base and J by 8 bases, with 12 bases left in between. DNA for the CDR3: TGTGCCAGCAGCGTACTTGGGGTTCAGGGCTACACCTTC. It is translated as CASSVLGVQGYTF.

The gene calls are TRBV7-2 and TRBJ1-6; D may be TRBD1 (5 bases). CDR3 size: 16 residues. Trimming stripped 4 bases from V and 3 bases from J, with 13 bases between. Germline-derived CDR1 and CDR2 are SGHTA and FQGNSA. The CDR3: CASSSYEGFYNSPLHF. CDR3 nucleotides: TGTGCCAGCAGCTCCTATGAGGGGTTCTATAATTCACCCCTCCACTTT.

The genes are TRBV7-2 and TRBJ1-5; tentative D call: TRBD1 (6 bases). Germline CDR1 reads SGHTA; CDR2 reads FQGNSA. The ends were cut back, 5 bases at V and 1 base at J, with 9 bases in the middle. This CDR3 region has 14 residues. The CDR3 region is CASSKGQSNQPQHF. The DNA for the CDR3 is TGTGCCAGCAGCAAAGGACAGAGCAATCAGCCCCAGCATTTT.

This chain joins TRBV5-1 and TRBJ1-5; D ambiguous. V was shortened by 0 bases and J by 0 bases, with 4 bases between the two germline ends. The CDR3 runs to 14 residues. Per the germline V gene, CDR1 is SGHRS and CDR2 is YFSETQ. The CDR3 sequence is CASSLGYSNQPQHF. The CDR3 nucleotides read TGCGCCAGCAGCTTGGGATATAGCAATCAGCCCCAGCATTTT.

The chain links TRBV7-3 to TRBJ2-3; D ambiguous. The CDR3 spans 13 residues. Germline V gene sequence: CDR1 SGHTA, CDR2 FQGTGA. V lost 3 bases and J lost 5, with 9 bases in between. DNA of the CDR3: TGTGCCAGCAGCTTCGGTGACCTAGATACGCAGTATTTT. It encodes CASSFGDLDTQYF.

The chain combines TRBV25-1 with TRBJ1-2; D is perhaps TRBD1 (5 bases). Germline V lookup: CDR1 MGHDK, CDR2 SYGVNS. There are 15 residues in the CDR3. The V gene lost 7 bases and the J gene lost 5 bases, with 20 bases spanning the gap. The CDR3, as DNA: TGTGCCAGCACCTCCTCCCGGGGCGAAGCGTATGGCTACACCTTC. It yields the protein CASTSSRGEAYGYTF.

CDR3 sequence reads: CASSYSSQGNSPLHF. CDR3 in DNA: TGTGCCAGCAGTTACTCGAGCCAGGGAAATTCACCCCTCCACTTT. This chain uses TRBV6-5 with TRBJ1-6; perhaps TRBD1 as D (5 bases). This CDR3 spans 15 amino acids. Per the germline V gene, CDR1 is MNHEY and CDR2 is SVGAGI. The ends were cut back, 0 bases at V and 7 bases at J, with 10 bases in the middle.